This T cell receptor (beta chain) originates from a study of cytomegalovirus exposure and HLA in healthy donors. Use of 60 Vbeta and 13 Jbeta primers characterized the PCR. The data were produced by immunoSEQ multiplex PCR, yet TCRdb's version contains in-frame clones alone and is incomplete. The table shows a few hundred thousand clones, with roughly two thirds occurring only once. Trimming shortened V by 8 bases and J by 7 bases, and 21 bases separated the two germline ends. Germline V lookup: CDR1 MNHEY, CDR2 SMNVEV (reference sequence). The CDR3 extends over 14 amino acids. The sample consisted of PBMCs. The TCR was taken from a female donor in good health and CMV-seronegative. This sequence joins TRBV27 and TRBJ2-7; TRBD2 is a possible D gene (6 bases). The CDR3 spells CASSPTGPRGEQYF. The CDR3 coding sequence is TGTGCCAGCTCTCCGACCGGACCGCGGGGAGAGCAGTACTTC.